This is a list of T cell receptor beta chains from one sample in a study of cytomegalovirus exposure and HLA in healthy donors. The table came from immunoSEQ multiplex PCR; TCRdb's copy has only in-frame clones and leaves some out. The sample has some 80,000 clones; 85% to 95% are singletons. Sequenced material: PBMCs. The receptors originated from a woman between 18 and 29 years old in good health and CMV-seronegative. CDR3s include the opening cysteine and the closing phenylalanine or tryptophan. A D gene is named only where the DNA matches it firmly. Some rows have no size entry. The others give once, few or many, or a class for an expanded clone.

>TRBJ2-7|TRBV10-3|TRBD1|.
TGTGCCATCAGTGACGGGCAGGGACAGGGAAACTACGAGCAGTACTTC
CAISDGQGQGNYEQYF
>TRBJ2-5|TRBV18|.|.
TGTGCCAGCTCACCACCGAGCAGGGAACAGACCCAGTACTTC
CASSPPSREQTQYF
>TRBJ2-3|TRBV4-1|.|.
TGCGCCAGCAGCCGCCGACAAGTTAGCACAGATACGCAGTATTTT
CASSRRQVSTDTQYF
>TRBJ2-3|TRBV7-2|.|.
TGTGCCAGCAGCCCAGGGTGGACAGATACGCAGTATTTT
CASSPGWTDTQYF
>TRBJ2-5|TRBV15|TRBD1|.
TGTGCCACCAGCAGTCACGAGGGGGCAGAGACCCAGTACTTC
CATSSHEGAETQYF
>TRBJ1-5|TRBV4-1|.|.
TGCGCCAGCAGCCAAGATGGTAAGGGGTGGAATCAGCCCCAGCATTTT
CASSQDGKGWNQPQHF
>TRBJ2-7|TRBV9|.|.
TGTGCCAGCAGCGTAAACCCGACAGCCTCATGGCCCTACGAGCAGTACTTC
CASSVNPTASWPYEQYF
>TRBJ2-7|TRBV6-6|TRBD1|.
TGTGCCAGCAATCGGGACAGTGCCTACGAGCAGTACTTC
CASNRDSAYEQYF
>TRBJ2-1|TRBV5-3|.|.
TGTGCCAGAAGCTTGGGACACGGTCACAATGAGCAGTTCTTC
CARSLGHGHNEQFF
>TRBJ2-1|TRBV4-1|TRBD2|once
TGCGCCAGCAGACACCCGGGACTAGCGGAATACAATGAGCAGTTCTTC
CASRHPGLAEYNEQFF